One sample yielded the 5 T cell receptor beta chains listed below, sequenced in a study of CD4 and CD8 cells across lung adenocarcinoma regions. Each CDR3 protein gets one entry after TCRdb re-called the PCR reads with MiXCR. The table has about 23,000 distinct CDR3 sequences, roughly half seen once. Material for sequencing was CD4+ T cells from the center of a lung tumor. The receptors shown here come from a male donor with lung adenocarcinoma. The CD4 and CD8 labels of this study may be unreliable.

The V call is TRBV6-5, the J call TRBJ2-1; TRBD1 matches 8 bases. The DNA matches TRBJ2-5 better at its end, which makes the J call doubtful. The CDR3 has 16 amino acids. Germline V gene lookup returns CDR1 MNHEY and CDR2 SVGAGI. The CDR3 DNA is TGTGCCAGCAGTTACTCCCAACAGGGGGGAGCGGAGACCCAGTACTTC. Translating gives CASSYSQQGGAETQYF.

The chain joins TRBV7-3 to TRBJ2-2; the match to TRBD1 covers 7 bases. CDR1 SGHTA and CDR2 FQGTGA come from the germline V gene. V gave up 5 bases and J gave up 6 bases; unmatched junction bases: 9. The CDR3 has 15 residues. The CDR3 protein is CASSMTGFQAGELFF. The CDR3 nucleotides read TGTGCCAGCAGCATGACAGGGTTTCAGGCCGGGGAGCTGTTTTTT. Full variable domain (rest looked up from reference TRBV7-3 and TRBJ2-2): GAGVSQTPSNKVTEKGKYVELRCDPISGHTALYWYRQSLGQGPEFLIYFQGTGAADDSGLPNDRFFAVRPEGSVSTLKIQRTERGDSAVYLCASSMTGFQAGELFFGEGSRLTVL.

V gene TRBV6-1 combines with J gene TRBJ1-2, with D unresolved. Trimming left V 6 bases short and J 7 bases short, with 12 bases between. Germline assignment: CDR1 MNHNS and CDR2 SASEGT. The CDR3 sequence is 12 residues long. In DNA, the CDR3 is TGTGCCAGCAGATTTCGTACGAGTGGCTACACCTTC. It codes for CASRFRTSGYTF.

This clonotype was seen repeatedly, ten times or more. The rearrangement joins TRBV6-5 to TRBJ2-3; unclear D gene. The germline V and J ends were trimmed by 0 bases and 4 bases, with 14 bases remaining between them. Germline values: CDR1 MNHEY, CDR2 SVGAGI. The CDR3 consists of 16 residues. CDR3 region: CASSYSPASPPDTQYF. In DNA form, the CDR3 reads TGTGCCAGCAGTTACTCCCCTGCTTCCCCGCCAGATACGCAGTATTTT.

This clonotype was found many times. This may be a read error: a much more frequent sequence differs by one nucleotide. V usage is TRBV6-4 and J usage is TRBJ2-4, with 11 positions matching TRBD2. CDR1 is MRHNA and CDR2 is SNTAGT in the germline V gene. With V trimmed by 6 bases and J by 13 bases, 8 bases remained unmatched. The CDR3 is 13 residues long. CDR3: CASSVLAGVEQYF. CDR3 nucleotides: TGTGCCAGCAGCGTACTAGCGGGAGTTGAGCAGTACTTC.